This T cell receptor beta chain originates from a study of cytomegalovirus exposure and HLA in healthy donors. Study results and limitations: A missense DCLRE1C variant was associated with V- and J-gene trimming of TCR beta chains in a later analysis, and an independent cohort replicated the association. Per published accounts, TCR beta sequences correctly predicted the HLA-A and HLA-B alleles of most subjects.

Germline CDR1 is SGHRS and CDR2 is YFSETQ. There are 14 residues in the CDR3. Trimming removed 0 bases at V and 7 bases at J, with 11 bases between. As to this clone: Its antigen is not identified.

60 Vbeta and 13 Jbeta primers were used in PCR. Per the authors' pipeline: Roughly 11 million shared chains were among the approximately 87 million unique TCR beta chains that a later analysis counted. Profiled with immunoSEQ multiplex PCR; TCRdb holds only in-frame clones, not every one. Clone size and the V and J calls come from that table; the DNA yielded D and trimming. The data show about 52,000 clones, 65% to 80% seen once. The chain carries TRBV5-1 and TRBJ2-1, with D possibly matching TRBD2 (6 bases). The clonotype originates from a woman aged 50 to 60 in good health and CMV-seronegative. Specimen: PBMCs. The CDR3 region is CASSLGSEGNEQFF. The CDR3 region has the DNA TGCGCCAGCAGCTTGGGGTCGGAGGGGAATGAGCAGTTCTTC.